Sequencing of this T cell receptor beta chain was carried out in a study of blood T cell repertoires in COVID-19. At the level of the study: Sites across the United States, Italy and Spain contributed samples from acute and convalescent COVID-19.

Germline V gene data show CDR1 as LNHDA and CDR2 as SQIVND (reference sequence). J lost 0 bases, V lost 8 bases, and 6 bases had no gene match. The CDR3 covers 14 residues. Original processing methods: Researchers report that nucleated cell counts were estimated from reference gene primer amplification. The method was immunoSEQ multiplex PCR; TCRdb's version includes in-frame clones alone and lacks a portion of them. The DNA was the basis for D and trimming; V, J and clone size are from that table. The top ten clones hold around 13% of a sample with about 15,000 clones, around 77% of them seen once. The sequence was collected from a human donor in a cohort sampled during active COVID-19. The genes are TRBV19 and TRBJ1-1, with 7 bases matching TRBD1. Sequenced material: peripheral blood. CDR3 nucleotides: TGTGCCAGTTCGGACAGGTTCATGAACACTGAAGCTTTCTTT. This codes for CASSDRFMNTEAFF.